This is a list of T cell receptor beta chains from one sample in a study of cytomegalovirus exposure and HLA in healthy donors. Method: immunoSEQ multiplex PCR; TCRdb's copy keeps in-frame clones and lacks some. The sample lists under 200,000 clones; 80% to 90% were seen once. Sequenced material: PBMCs. The receptors were sampled from a man aged 18 to 30 in good health and CMV-seropositive. The CDR3 runs from the conserved cysteine through the conserved F or W. Each record gives: V gene, CDR3 protein.

TRBV5-6 | CASSYQTGSYETQYF
TRBV5-1 | CAKKTGHNTGELFF
TRBV30 | CAWTPLINSPLHF
TRBV5-1 | CASREGVERTDTQYF
TRBV6-5 | CASSFSGGDNEQFF
TRBV28 | CASSLERLAATYNEQFF
TRBV9 | CASTPGGRAPTDTQYF
TRBV21-1 | CASRGEDVESGGQPQHF
TRBV5-1 | CASSPAQGTEAFF
TRBV2 | CASKTVHYEQYF
TRBV5-1 | CASSAYRSHYGYTF
TRBV6-1 | CASIPTRQGMNEQYF
TRBV7-2 | CASSLRTEAFF
TRBV14 | CASSQEEANSYNEQFF
TRBV28 | CASGNGGVPHNYGYTF
TRBV5-1 | CASSPEGAGTQYF
TRBV1 | CTSSQGIIAGAPGEQFF
TRBV9 | CASSVAAGTNYEQYF
TRBV2 | CASSWDRERVEQYF
TRBV7-9 | CASSLAIDRTNYGYTF
TRBV9 | CASNTGGGTEAFF
TRBV7-2 | CASTHPGSSYEQYF
TRBV2 | CASSLWDRSEKLFF
TRBV18 | CASSPTYREINEQFF
TRBV12-5 | CASASSASSEQFF
TRBV18 | CASSNLADGYTF
TRBV5-1 | CASSRTRGGDYEQYF
TRBV27 | CASSPGTGPVYEQYF
TRBV9 | CASSVAGQGEGKFF
TRBV14 | CASSQRGGTQYF
TRBV27 | CASSLFPTVEGNPLHF